This T cell receptor (beta chain) was profiled in a study of blood T cells in healthy people across ages. A second PCR of roughly 6 to 12 cycles used a sample-barcoded 5' primer and a J-beta primer mix. TCRdb re-called the 5' RACE reads with MiXCR, one entry per CDR3 protein. The repertoire holds approximately 2,000,000 distinct CDR3 sequences, with around 42% as singletons. There are 17 residues in the CDR3. V shed 2 bases and J shed 4 bases, with 20 bases lying between them. Per the germline V gene, CDR1 is SGHTA and CDR2 is FQGNSA. The sequence came from a human donor in good health. This chain links TRBV7-2 with TRBJ1-1; unclear D gene. Input material: blood. The CDR3 spells CASSLKAWTGDGTEAFF. Here the CDR3 DNA reads TGTGCCAGCAGCTTAAAAGCGTGGACGGGTGACGGCACTGAAGCTTTCTTT.